This T cell receptor beta chain was recorded in a study of blood T cell repertoires in COVID-19. For the study at large: Italy, Spain and the United States were the sources of the convalescent and acute COVID-19 samples.

Authors' methods: How many nucleated cells were present was estimated from reference gene primer amplification. Sequencing was performed with immunoSEQ multiplex PCR; in TCRdb, only in-frame clones are kept and a portion is missing. V and J calls and clone size are copied from that table; D and trimming were computed from the DNA. Of about 260,000 clones listed, about 90% are singletons. V lost 3 bases to trimming and J lost 5 bases; unmatched junction nucleotides: 4. The CDR3 runs to 16 residues. Germline-derived CDR1 and CDR2 are MGHRA and YSYEKL. Patients from Seattle were sampled longitudinally, starting during active infection.

This chain uses TRBV4-1 with TRBJ2-5; 15 nucleotides match TRBD2. The clonotype comes from a young adult with COVID-19, enrolled during active disease. Sample: peripheral blood. CDR3 DNA: TGCGCCAGCAGCCAGGGACTAGCGGGAGGCTGGGAGACCCAGTACTTC. Amino acids: CASSQGLAGGWETQYF.